The 12 T cell receptor beta chains reported below all come from one sample, sequenced in a study of shared clonotypes between healthy human individuals (dated by TCRdb to between 2020 and 2021). Libraries came from the immunoSEQ multiplex PCR assay. TCRdb's version of the immuneACCESS table is confined to in-frame rearrangements and falls short of the full clone set. An unresolved V gene accounts for under half of the shortfall where checked; the remainder is of unknown origin. This sample holds about 2.4 million clones; approximately 93% were observed only once. Roughly 0.39% of the sample is taken by the ten largest. The sequencing sample was made of naive CD4+ T cells from PBMCs. This specimen's cell subset or site label, per the study, means: CD45RA+ positively selected. The source of these receptors is a young man in good health. Some clones in this sample may be carry-over from other donors' samples.

This clone came up a few times. The chain is built from TRBV5-5 and TRBJ1-5, with TRBD1 as a possible D gene (5 bases). Trimming cost V 0 bases and J 9 bases, with 13 bases left between them. From germline, CDR1 is SGHKS and CDR2 YYEKEE (reference sequence). CDR3 size: 14 residues. In DNA, the CDR3 is TGTGCCAGCAGCTTGGGGGAGGGGACGTCGCCCCAGCATTTT. Encoded protein: CASSLGEGTSPQHF.

This clone occurred a few times. The V and J genes are TRBV9 and TRBJ2-2, with D unresolved. The CDR3 spans 13 residues. The germline V gene encodes CDR1 SGDLS and CDR2 YYNGEE. Trimming pared 2 bases from V and 4 bases from J, leaving 6 bases between. For the CDR3, the DNA is TGTGCCAGCAGCGTCCTCCTCACCGGGGAGCTGTTTTTT. Its protein product is CASSVLLTGELFF.

The table lists this clone with a count of one. The CDR3 sequence is CASSSADVYEQYF. The DNA of the CDR3 is TGTGCCAGCAGTTCAGCGGACGTCTACGAGCAGTACTTC. The rearrangement uses TRBV27 and TRBJ2-7, with D maybe TRBD2 (5 bases). Germline values: CDR1 MNHEY, CDR2 SMNVEV (reference sequence). Trimming removed 4 bases from V and 3 bases from J, with 10 bases in between. CDR3 size: 13 residues.

The chain employs TRBV27 and TRBJ2-7; TRBD2 aligns across 11 bases. J was trimmed by 2 bases and V by 6 bases; bases with no gene match: 12. The CDR3 totals 17 residues. The germline V gene has CDR1 MNHEY and CDR2 SMNVEV (reference sequence). As DNA, the CDR3 is TGTGCCAGCAGGGTTTTTAGCGGGAGGGGAGTCCCCTACGAGCAGTACTTC. Its translation is CASRVFSGRGVPYEQYF.

This clone appeared a single time. The same CDR3 also results from other DNA sequences found in this sample. The rearrangement uses TRBV6-1 and TRBJ1-5; tentative D call: TRBD1 (6 bases). The germline V gene encodes CDR1 MNHNS and CDR2 SASEGT. The V end lost 8 bases, the J end lost 7 bases, and 15 bases lay between the germline ends. The CDR3 extends over 13 amino acids. CDR3 DNA sequence: TGTGCCAGCCAATTGTCAGGGGTCCAGCCCCAGCATTTT. The encoded protein is CASQLSGVQPQHF.

The V gene is TRBV7-2, the J gene TRBJ1-5; D ambiguous. This CDR3 comprises 13 residues. Trimming shortened V by 5 bases and J by 5 bases, and 10 bases separated the two germline ends. Germline V CDR1 and CDR2: SGHTA, FQGNSA. The CDR3 DNA is TGTGCCAGCAGCCCAGGTAGGGATCAGCCCCAGCATTTT. Translated: CASSPGRDQPQHF.

With regard to this clone: Other DNA sequences in the sample encode the same CDR3. The rearrangement joins TRBV2 to TRBJ2-7, with D possibly TRBD2 on 5 matching bases. The CDR3 contains 12 residues. Deletions cut 2 bases from V and 3 bases from J, with 5 bases between. The germline gives CDR1 SNHLY, CDR2 FYNNEI. CDR3 protein: CASSERDYEQYF. CDR3 nucleotides: TGTGCCAGCAGTGAACGGGACTACGAGCAGTACTTC.

The V gene is TRBV6-5, the J gene TRBJ1-1; D not certain. The germline V gene has CDR1 MNHEY and CDR2 SVGAGI. The CDR3 is made up of 14 amino acids. V was trimmed by 4 bases and J by 6 bases, leaving 15 bases between them. The CDR3 is CASSSSRIYAEAFF. In DNA, the CDR3 is TGTGCCAGCAGTTCTTCTCGAATCTACGCTGAAGCTTTCTTT.

The gene calls are TRBV5-1 and TRBJ2-3; D call uncertain. Trimming stripped 0 bases from V and 1 base from J, with 9 bases between. The CDR3 contains 15 residues. Germline lookup yields CDR1 SGHRS and CDR2 YFSETQ. In DNA, the CDR3 is TGCGCCAGCAGCTTGGAGCAGGCCCGCACAGATACGCAGTATTTT. Translation gives CASSLEQARTDTQYF.

A word on this clone: At the DNA level, this CDR3 is encoded by other sequences in the same sample as well. The chain is built from TRBV20-1 and TRBJ2-1; D is undetermined. V lost 5 bases, J lost 3 bases, and 2 bases lay in between. The V gene's germline CDR1 is DFQATT and CDR2 SNEGSKA (reference sequence). This CDR3 is built from 10 residues. The CDR3 here is CSARYNEQFF. The CDR3 coding sequence is TGCAGTGCTCGCTACAATGAGCAGTTCTTC.

The rearrangement uses TRBV6-1 and TRBJ2-4; 8 nucleotides agree with TRBD1. Germline V gene lookup returns CDR1 MNHNS and CDR2 SASEGT. The CDR3 spans 14 residues. V lost 7 bases to trimming and J lost 9 bases; unmatched junction nucleotides: 11. CDR3 residues: CASTATGGLGIQYF. The CDR3 region has the DNA TGTGCCAGCACCGCTACAGGGGGACTCGGCATTCAGTACTTC.

Only a few counts were recorded for this clone. The J gene is TRBJ1-1, the V gene TRBV18, with 7 positions matching TRBD1. V was clipped by 3 bases and J by 4 bases; unmatched bases: 8. Germline CDR1 is KGHSH and CDR2 is LQKENI. The CDR3 is 15 residues long. The CDR3 is CASSPTTGAATEAFF. The CDR3 DNA follows: TGTGCCAGCTCACCGACCACAGGGGCGGCCACTGAAGCTTTCTTT.